The 26 T cell receptor beta chains in this list originate from one sample, sequenced in a study of CD8 T cells in ankylosing spondylitis. TCRdb fed the 5' RACE reads into MiXCR, producing one record per CDR3 protein. The repertoire consists of about 190,000 distinct CDR3 sequences, with under 15% occurring once and the leading ten covering 8% to 13%. What was sequenced was blood, either unsorted or a sorted T cell fraction (not recorded which). All receptors derive from a female donor with ankylosing spondylitis or in good health (not recorded which).

This clonotype has ten or more counts. CDR3 DNA: TGTGCCAGCAGTGAAGCGCGGGCGTTCGTGGCTAGCGGACGCAGTGAGCAGTTCTTC. It translates to CASSEARAFVASGRSEQFF. V usage is TRBV2 and J usage is TRBJ2-1, with 7 bases matching TRBD2. The V gene's germline CDR1 is SNHLY and CDR2 FYNNEI. With 0 bases clipped from V and 9 bases from J, the junction kept 20 bases outside the gene matches. The CDR3 has 19 amino acids.

This clonotype was seen ten or more times. CDR3 coding DNA: TGCGCCAGCAGCTTTGGAGCGGACAGAGGGGGTCATGGCTACACCTTC. Amino acids: CASSFGADRGGHGYTF. This sequence joins TRBV5-1 and TRBJ1-2; perhaps TRBD1 as D (6 bases). Germline CDR1 is SGHRS and CDR2 is YFSETQ. The V gene lost 2 bases and the J gene lost 6 bases, with 20 bases spanning the gap. CDR3 size: 16 residues.

This clonotype was detected many times. An end of the junction does not agree with germline; a read error may underlie this. The V and J genes are TRBV12-3 or TRBV12-4 and TRBJ2-7, with D possibly matching TRBD1 (5 bases). The CDR3 has 13 amino acids. CDR3 amino acids: CASSLQGSYEQYF. The CDR3, as DNA: TGCGCCAGCAGCTTGCAGGGATCCTACGAGCAGTACTTC.

This clonotype showed up many times. The chain combines TRBV28 with TRBJ2-1; D possibly corresponds to TRBD2 (6 bases). The V gene's germline CDR1 is MDHEN and CDR2 SYDVKM. The CDR3 is made up of 12 amino acids. Between the trimmed V and J ends, which lost 8 bases and 4 bases, there was a span of 9 bases. CDR3 sequence: CASAGTYNEQFF. DNA for the CDR3: TGTGCCAGCGCGGGGACGTACAATGAGCAGTTCTTC.

Ten or more counts support this clonotype. The rearrangement links TRBV12-3 or TRBV12-4 to TRBJ2-3; tentative D call: TRBD1 (7 bases). The CDR3 extends over 17 amino acids. Trimming left V 4 bases short and J 0 bases short, with 17 bases between. The DNA of the CDR3 is TGTGCCAGCAGTTACCACAGGGGACTCACTAGCACAGATACGCAGTATTTT. This codes for CASSYHRGLTSTDTQYF.

This clonotype was detected many times. The rearrangement links TRBV6-5 to TRBJ1-2, with 8 bases matching TRBD1. V gave up 4 bases and J gave up 7 bases; unmatched junction bases: 5. Germline V gives CDR1 MNHEY, CDR2 SVGAGI. The CDR3 sequence is 13 residues long. The CDR3 loop reads CASSWTGNGGYTF. The CDR3 nucleotides read TGTGCCAGCAGTTGGACAGGGAATGGTGGCTACACCTTC.

Points on this clonotype: Since a much larger clone is just one base distant, this may be a read error. In DNA form, the CDR3 reads TGTGCCAGCGGCTTAGAGGAACTAGTTGGTGAGCAGTTCTTC. Amino acid sequence: CASGLEELVGEQFF. The chain uses TRBV7-9 and TRBJ2-1, with D perhaps matching TRBD2 (5 bases). Germline CDR1 reads SEHNR; CDR2 reads FQNEAQ (reference sequence). The CDR3 is 14 amino acids.

This clonotype was detected many times. J is TRBJ2-1 and V is TRBV20-1; the D is unclear. The CDR3 sequence is 10 residues long. The germline V gene encodes CDR1 DFQATT and CDR2 SNEGSKA (reference sequence). V dropped 1 base and J dropped 9 bases, with 4 bases sitting between them. The CDR3 reads CSARAFEQFF. CDR3 in DNA: TGCAGTGCTAGAGCTTTTGAGCAGTTCTTC.

This clonotype occurred a few times. This chain links TRBV12-3 or TRBV12-4 with TRBJ2-5; perhaps D is TRBD1 or TRBD2 (5 bases each). The CDR3 loop spans 16 amino acids. V lost 6 bases, J lost 5 bases, and 22 bases lay in between. This chain's CDR3 is CASSRFLAGEGETQYF. The CDR3 DNA follows: TGTGCCAGCAGCCGATTTTTGGCGGGCGAGGGGGAGACCCAGTACTTC.

This clonotype was detected a few times. The chain combines TRBV12-3 or TRBV12-4 with TRBJ1-4, with 8 bases lining up with TRBD1. V was pared by 3 bases and J by 8 bases, with 5 bases of the junction left unmatched. The CDR3 is 14 residues long. The CDR3 nucleotides read TGTGCCAGCAGTTTCCAGGGGGCGCGGGAAAAACTGTTTTTT. It specifies CASSFQGAREKLFF.

The sample holds many counts of this clonotype. The chain has TRBV15 and TRBJ1-3; D possibly corresponds to TRBD1 (6 bases). The CDR3 totals 19 residues. Between the trimmed V and J ends, which lost 2 bases and 3 bases, there was a span of 23 bases. The germline V gene encodes CDR1 LNHNV and CDR2 YYDKDF (reference sequence). The chain's CDR3 is CATSRFTRIPTGYGNTIYF. The DNA of the CDR3 is TGTGCCACCAGCAGATTCACCCGGATCCCGACAGGCTATGGAAACACCATATATTTT.

This clonotype showed up just a few times. A much larger clone differs from this one at a single base, so this may be a read error. This chain joins TRBV27 and TRBJ2-2, with D possibly TRBD2 on 5 matching bases. Deletions cut 3 bases from V and 6 bases from J, with 8 bases between. This CDR3 region has 13 residues. CDR1 is MNHEY, CDR2 SMNVEV, per germline (reference sequence). CDR3 sequence: CASSFSSAGELFF. DNA of the CDR3: TGTGCCAGCAGTTTTAGTAGCGCCGGGGAGCTGTTTTTT.

The chain joins TRBV5-1 to TRBJ2-5, with D tentatively TRBD2 (6 bases). The CDR3 is made up of 15 amino acids. V lost 5 bases and J 5 bases, leaving 19 bases between the germline ends. CDR1 SGHRS and CDR2 YFSETQ come from the germline V gene. The CDR3 DNA reads TGCGCCAGCAGACCTACGGGACTCGCCTCGGAGACCCAGTACTTC. Its translation: CASRPTGLASETQYF. Looking up the rest from reference TRBV5-1 and TRBJ2-5 gives the full variable domain: KAGVTQTPRYLIKTRGQQVTLSCSPISGHRSVSWYQQTPGQGLQFLFEYFSETQRNKGNFPGRFSGRQFSNSRSEMNVSTLELGDSALYLCASRPTGLASETQYFGPGTRLLVL.

This clonotype was seen a handful of times. V usage is TRBV30 and J usage is TRBJ1-2; D might be TRBD1 (5 bases). Germline V CDR1 and CDR2: GTSNPN, SVGIG (reference sequence). CDR3 size: 13 residues. V gave up 7 bases and J gave up 8 bases, with 20 bases separating them. The CDR3 DNA follows: TGTGCCTCGGGCAGGGAAGGAAGGTCGGGCTACACCTTC. It encodes CASGREGRSGYTF.

This clonotype appeared many times. The chain is built from TRBV4-2 and TRBJ2-1; TRBD1 matches at 11 bases. Germline assignment: CDR1 LGHNA and CDR2 YNFKEQ. V gave up 4 bases and J gave up 7 bases; unmatched junction bases: 9. This CDR3 has 16 residues. The CDR3 bases are TGTGCCAGCAGCCTTTCTGGGACAGGGGGTACAAATGAGCAGTTCTTC. It yields the protein CASSLSGTGGTNEQFF.

In its sample, this clonotype was seen many times. The rearrangement links TRBV12-3 or TRBV12-4 to TRBJ1-5; a possible D gene is TRBD1 (6 bases). The CDR3 extends over 15 amino acids. V gave up 3 bases and J gave up 2 bases, with 11 bases separating them. The CDR3 loop reads CASSFSGAGNQPQHF. The CDR3 DNA is TGTGCCAGCAGTTTTTCAGGGGCCGGCAATCAGCCCCAGCATTTT.

There are many counts of this clonotype. V gene TRBV3-1 combines with J gene TRBJ2-7; 7 positions agree with TRBD2. Germline V lookup: CDR1 LGHDT, CDR2 YNNKEL (reference sequence). This CDR3 spans 13 amino acids. The J segment lost 3 bases and the V segment lost 5 bases, leaving 4 bases of the junction unmatched. The CDR3 coding sequence is TGTGCCAGCAGCTTCTCTAGCGGCTACGAGCAGTACTTC. This gives the protein CASSFSSGYEQYF.

This clonotype was observed a few times. This chain joins TRBV4-2 and TRBJ1-3; D is uncertain. The CDR3 is 16 amino acids. Deletions cut 0 bases from V and 8 bases from J, with 17 bases between. The germline V gene has CDR1 LGHNA and CDR2 YNFKEQ. CDR3 nucleotide sequence: TGTGCCAGCAGCCAAGATAGGGCAGAGGGAGTGGACACCATATATTTT. Translated, it gives CASSQDRAEGVDTIYF.

The rearrangement links TRBV7-6 to TRBJ2-1; 13 nucleotides agree with TRBD2. V was pared by 7 bases and J by 8 bases, with 17 bases of the junction left unmatched. Germline V gives CDR1 SGHVS, CDR2 FNYEAQ. This CDR3 has 18 residues. CDR3 DNA: TGTGCCAGCAACAAACTAGGGACTAGCGGGGCTGTGGGCGATGAGCAGTTCTTC. The encoded protein is CASNKLGTSGAVGDEQFF.

This clonotype was recorded at least ten times. The V gene is TRBV27, the J gene TRBJ2-3; D not certain. Between the trimmed V and J ends, which lost 3 bases and 14 bases, there was a span of 24 bases. Per germline, CDR1 MNHEY and CDR2 SMNVEV (reference sequence). The CDR3 loop spans 15 amino acids. In nucleotides, the CDR3 is TGTGCCAGCAGTTTGCGTTACACGGTATGGCAGGATTTGTATTTT. Its protein product is CASSLRYTVWQDLYF.

This clonotype occurred many times. The J gene is TRBJ1-2, the V gene TRBV7-8; tentative D call: TRBD1 (5 bases). The germline V gene has CDR1 SGHVS and CDR2 FQNEAQ. The V gene lost 2 bases and the J gene lost 6 bases, with 13 bases spanning the gap. The CDR3 totals 14 residues. The DNA for the CDR3 is TGTGCCAGCAGCTTAATCGGGACCGTACATGGCTACACCTTC. It translates to CASSLIGTVHGYTF.

This clonotype was seen many times. The CDR3 DNA is TGCGCCAGCAGCCTTCTCAGAGGGGGGACCGGGGAGCTGTTTTTT. Its protein is CASSLLRGGTGELFF. V usage is TRBV4-1 and J usage is TRBJ2-2; D may match TRBD1 or TRBD2 (6 bases each). Deletions cut 4 bases from V and 5 bases from J, with 14 bases between. The CDR3 runs to 15 residues. CDR1 is MGHRA, CDR2 YSYEKL, per germline.

The chain recombines TRBV7-7 with TRBJ2-5; 14 bases fit TRBD2. Germline V gene lookup returns CDR1 SSHAT and CDR2 FNYEAQ (reference sequence). The CDR3 spans 17 residues. J gave up 5 bases and V 5 bases, and 10 bases lay outside the gene matches. CDR3 DNA sequence: TGTGCCAGCAGCCCCCGACTAGCGGGAGGGCCGTGGGAGACCCAGTACTTC. Amino acids: CASSPRLAGGPWETQYF. The variable domain in full, with the rest retrieved from reference TRBV7-7 and TRBJ2-5, is GAGVSQSPRYKVTKRGQDVTLRCDPISSHATLYWYQQALGQGPEFLTYFNYEAQPDKSGLPSDRFSAERPEGSISTLTIQRTEQRDSAMYRCASSPRLAGGPWETQYFGPGTRLLVL.

This clonotype was counted a single time. This may be a read error: a much more frequent sequence differs by one nucleotide. V is TRBV4-2 and J is TRBJ2-7; TRBD2 is a possible D gene (5 bases). CDR1 LGHNA and CDR2 YNFKEQ come from the germline V gene. V lost 4 bases and J 0 bases, leaving 16 bases between the germline ends. This CDR3 region has 16 residues. The CDR3 sequence: CASSRQSGVNSYEQYF. DNA of the CDR3: TGTGCCAGCAGCCGACAATCCGGGGTGAACTCCTACGAGCAGTACTTC.

V usage is TRBV5-1 and J usage is TRBJ1-1; D not resolved. Germline loops: CDR1 SGHRS, CDR2 YFSETQ. Trimming left V 4 bases short and J 6 bases short, with 19 bases between. CDR3 length: 15 residues. Here the CDR3 reads CASSPTGPVGAEAFF. The CDR3, as DNA: TGCGCCAGCAGCCCGACCGGGCCGGTCGGGGCTGAAGCTTTCTTT.

This clonotype has only one observation. The chain couples TRBV20-1 to TRBJ1-2; D uncertain. Per germline, CDR1 DFQATT and CDR2 SNEGSKA (reference sequence). The CDR3 has 16 residues. Trimming cost V 0 bases and J 3 bases, with 17 bases left between them. DNA of the CDR3: TGCAGTGCTAGAGATTTGGTTAGATCGTTGGACTATGGCTACACCTTC. Protein: CSARDLVRSLDYGYTF.